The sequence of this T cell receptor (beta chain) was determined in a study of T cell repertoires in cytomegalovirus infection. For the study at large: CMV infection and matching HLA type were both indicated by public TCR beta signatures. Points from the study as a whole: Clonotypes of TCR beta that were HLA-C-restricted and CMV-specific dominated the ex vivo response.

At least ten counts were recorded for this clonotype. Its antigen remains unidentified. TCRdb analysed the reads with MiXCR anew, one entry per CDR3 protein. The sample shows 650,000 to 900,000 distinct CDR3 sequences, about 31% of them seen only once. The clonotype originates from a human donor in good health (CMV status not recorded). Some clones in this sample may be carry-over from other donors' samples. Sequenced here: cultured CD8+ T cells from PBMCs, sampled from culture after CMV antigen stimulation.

The CDR3 bases are TGCGCCAGCAGCCACGGGCGGGGGGGCATTGAGCAGTTCTTC. Translating gives CASSHGRGGIEQFF. The chain is built from TRBV4-1 and TRBJ2-1; 9 bases fit TRBD2. The V segment lost 3 bases and the J segment 9 bases; nucleotides outside the gene matches: 6. The germline gives CDR1 MGHRA, CDR2 YSYEKL. CDR3 length equals 14 residues.